These 9 T cell receptor beta chains were all obtained from the same sample, sequenced in a study of cytomegalovirus exposure and HLA in healthy donors. PCR was performed using 60 Vbeta and 13 Jbeta primers. Sequenced by immunoSEQ multiplex PCR; TCRdb stores in-frame clones only, minus some. The table lists some 200,000 clones, roughly four fifths of them singletons. Sequencing was carried out using PBMCs. These receptors all stem from a woman aged 45-59 years in good health and CMV-seropositive.

V is TRBV28 and J is TRBJ2-7; D not certain. Germline V gene data show CDR1 as MDHEN and CDR2 as SYDVKM. The CDR3 sequence is 14 residues long. V lost 5 bases, J lost 1 base, and 12 bases lay in between. DNA for the CDR3: TGTGCCAGCAGTACACCAACAGTTTCCTACGAGCAGTACTTC. It specifies CASSTPTVSYEQYF.

The gene calls are TRBV6-1 and TRBJ2-1; 10 bases fit TRBD2. The CDR3 sequence is 15 residues long. In germline, CDR1 is MNHNS, CDR2 SASEGT. Losses at the gene ends were 5 bases for V and 5 bases for J; bases not matched to a gene: 6. This chain's CDR3 is CASSSSGGFNNEQFF. CDR3 DNA sequence: TGTGCCAGCAGTTCTAGCGGGGGTTTCAACAATGAGCAGTTCTTC.

This chain joins TRBV5-1 and TRBJ2-3, with 9 bases identical to TRBD2. Germline CDR1 SGHRS, CDR2 YFSETQ. With 1 base clipped from V and 1 base from J, the junction kept 13 bases outside the gene matches. The CDR3 has 19 amino acids. The CDR3 DNA sequence: TGCGCCAGCAGCTTGCGGGGATTCAATCCTAGCGGGGGCACAGATACGCAGTATTTT. Translating gives CASSLRGFNPSGGTDTQYF.

This chain's CDR3 is CASRPGTSGPDTQYF. In nucleotides, the CDR3 is TGTGCCAGCAGACCCGGGACTAGCGGCCCAGATACGCAGTATTTT. This chain links TRBV5-6 with TRBJ2-3; 11 bases fit TRBD2. The CDR3 consists of 15 residues. Trimming took 5 bases from V and 4 from J; bases not matched to a gene: 6. CDR1 and CDR2 from the germline V gene are SGHDT and YYEEEE.

The V gene is TRBV28, the J gene TRBJ2-3; D is ambiguous. The CDR3 has 11 amino acids. Germline loops: CDR1 MDHEN, CDR2 SYDVKM. V was shortened by 7 bases and J by 3 bases, with 5 bases between the two germline ends. CDR3 in DNA: TGTGCCAGCACGCTAACAGATACGCAGTATTTT. Translated: CASTLTDTQYF. The whole variable domain, remainder taken from reference TRBV28 and TRBJ2-3, is DVKVTQSSRYLVKRTGEKVFLECVQDMDHENMFWYRQDPGLGLRLIYFSYDVKMKEKGDIPEGYSVSREKKERFSLILESASTNQTSMYLCASTLTDTQYFGPGTRLTVL.

V gene TRBV4-1 combines with J gene TRBJ1-1; possibly TRBD1 for D (6 bases). The V and J ends lost 3 bases and 5 bases respectively, with 19 bases between them. The length of the CDR3 is 16 residues. Germline V gene lookup returns CDR1 MGHRA and CDR2 YSYEKL. The CDR3, as DNA: TGCGCCAGCAGCCATCACGGGGGGGCTGCGGGTACTGAAGCTTTCTTT. Protein sequence: CASSHHGGAAGTEAFF.

The chain joins TRBV4-2 to TRBJ2-1; 8 bases fit TRBD2. The CDR3 spans 16 residues. V gave up 0 bases and J gave up 4 bases; unmatched junction bases: 5. Germline loops: CDR1 LGHNA, CDR2 YNFKEQ. The CDR3 nucleotides are TGTGCCAGCAGCCAAGATACTAGCGGAGAGTACAATGAGCAGTTCTTC. Its protein product is CASSQDTSGEYNEQFF.

About this clone itself: The junction shows a germline mismatch at one end, possibly a read error. The chain carries TRBV28 and TRBJ2-5, with a tentative D call TRBD1 (6 bases). Per germline, CDR1 MDHEN and CDR2 SYDVKM. The CDR3 has 14 amino acids. The CDR3 nucleotides are TGTGCCGGCAGTTTCAGGGACAAGCAAGAGACCCAGTACTTC. It translates to CAGSFRDKQETQYF.

V and J are TRBV2 and TRBJ1-2, with TRBD1 identical over 7 bases. The CDR3 runs 14 residues. The trim removed 4 bases at V and 6 bases at J, leaving 8 bases unmatched. The germline gives CDR1 SNHLY, CDR2 FYNNEI. CDR3 in amino acids: CASSARQGVDGYTF. CDR3 sequence (DNA): TGTGCCAGCAGTGCCAGACAGGGCGTTGATGGCTACACCTTC. Using reference TRBV2 and TRBJ1-2 for the parts outside the CDR3, the full variable domain is EPEVTQTPSHQVTQMGQEVILRCVPISNHLYFYWYRQILGQKVEFLVSFYNNEISEKSEIFDDQFSVERPDGSNFTLKIRSTKLEDSAMYFCASSARQGVDGYTFGSGTRLTVV.